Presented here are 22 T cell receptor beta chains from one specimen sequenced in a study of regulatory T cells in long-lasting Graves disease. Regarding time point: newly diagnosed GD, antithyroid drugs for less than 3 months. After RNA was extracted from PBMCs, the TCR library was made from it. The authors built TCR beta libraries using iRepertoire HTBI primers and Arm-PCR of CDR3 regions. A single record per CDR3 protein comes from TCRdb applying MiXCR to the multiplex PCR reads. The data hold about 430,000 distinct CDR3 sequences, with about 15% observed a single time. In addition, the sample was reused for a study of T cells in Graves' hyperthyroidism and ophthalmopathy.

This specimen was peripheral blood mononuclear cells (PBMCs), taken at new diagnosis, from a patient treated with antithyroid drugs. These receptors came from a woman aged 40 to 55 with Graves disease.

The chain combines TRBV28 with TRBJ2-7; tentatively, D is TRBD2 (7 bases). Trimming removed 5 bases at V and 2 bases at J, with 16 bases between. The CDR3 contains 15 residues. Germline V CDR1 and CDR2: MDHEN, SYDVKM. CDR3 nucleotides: TGTGCCAGCAGTCAAGGGGGAGGGAATCCCTACGAGCAGTACTTC. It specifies CASSQGGGNPYEQYF.

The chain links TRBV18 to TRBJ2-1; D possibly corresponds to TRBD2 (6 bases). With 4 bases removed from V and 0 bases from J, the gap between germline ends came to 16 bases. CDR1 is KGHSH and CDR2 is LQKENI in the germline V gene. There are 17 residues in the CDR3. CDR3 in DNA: TGTGCCAGCTCACTTCTTAAGGGACTCCGCTCCTACAATGAGCAGTTCTTC. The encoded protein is CASSLLKGLRSYNEQFF.

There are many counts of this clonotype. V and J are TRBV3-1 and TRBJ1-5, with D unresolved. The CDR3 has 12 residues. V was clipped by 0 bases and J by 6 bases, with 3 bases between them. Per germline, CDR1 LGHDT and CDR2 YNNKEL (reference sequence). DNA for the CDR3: TGTGCCAGCAGCCAAGATCGTCAGCCCCAGCATTTT. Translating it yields CASSQDRQPQHF. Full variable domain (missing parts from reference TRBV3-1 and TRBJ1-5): DTAVSQTPKYLVTQMGNDKSIKCEQNLGHDTMYWYKQDSKKFLKIMFSYNNKELIINETVPNRFSPKSPDKAHLNLHINSLELGDSAVYFCASSQDRQPQHFGDGTRLSIL.

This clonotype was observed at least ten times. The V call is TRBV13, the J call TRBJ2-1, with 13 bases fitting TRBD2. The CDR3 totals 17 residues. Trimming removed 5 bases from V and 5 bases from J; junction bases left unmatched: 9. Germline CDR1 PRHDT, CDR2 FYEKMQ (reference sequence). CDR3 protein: CASSQGLAGQPNNEQFF. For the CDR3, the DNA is TGTGCCAGCAGCCAGGGACTAGCGGGGCAACCTAACAATGAGCAGTTCTTC.

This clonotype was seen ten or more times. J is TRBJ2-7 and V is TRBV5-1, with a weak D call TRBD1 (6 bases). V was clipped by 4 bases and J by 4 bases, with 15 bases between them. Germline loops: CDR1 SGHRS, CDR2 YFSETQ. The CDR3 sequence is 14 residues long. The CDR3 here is CASSPGLGAYEQYF. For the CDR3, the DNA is TGCGCCAGCAGCCCTGGACTGGGGGCTTACGAGCAGTACTTC.

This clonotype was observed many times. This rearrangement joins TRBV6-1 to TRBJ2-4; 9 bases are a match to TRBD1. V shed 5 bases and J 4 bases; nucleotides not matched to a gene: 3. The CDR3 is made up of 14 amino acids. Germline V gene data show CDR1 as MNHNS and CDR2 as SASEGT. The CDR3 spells CASSRDRVKNIQYF. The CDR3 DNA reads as TGTGCCAGCAGTCGGGACAGGGTTAAAAACATTCAGTACTTC.

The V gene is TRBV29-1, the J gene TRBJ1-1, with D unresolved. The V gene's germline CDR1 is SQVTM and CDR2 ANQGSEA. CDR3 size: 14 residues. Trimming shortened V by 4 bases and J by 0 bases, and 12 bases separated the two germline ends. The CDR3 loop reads CSVVVAELNTEAFF. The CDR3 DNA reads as TGCAGCGTTGTGGTCGCGGAATTGAACACTGAAGCTTTCTTT.

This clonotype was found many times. The DNA for the CDR3 is TGCAGTGCACGTACAGGGGGCGGGGCCATTGAAGCTTTCTTT. Its translation: CSARTGGGAIEAFF. J is TRBJ1-1 and V is TRBV20-1, with 9 positions matching TRBD1. V was clipped by 6 bases and J by 7 bases; unmatched bases: 12. Germline V gene data show CDR1 as DFQATT and CDR2 as SNEGSKA (reference sequence). This CDR3 spans 14 amino acids.

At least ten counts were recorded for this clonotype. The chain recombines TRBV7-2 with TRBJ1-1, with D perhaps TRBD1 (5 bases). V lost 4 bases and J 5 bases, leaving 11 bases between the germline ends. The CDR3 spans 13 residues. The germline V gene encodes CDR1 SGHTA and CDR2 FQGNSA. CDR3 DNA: TGTGCCAGCAGCTCCGGACACCCAACTGAAGCTTTCTTT. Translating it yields CASSSGHPTEAFF.

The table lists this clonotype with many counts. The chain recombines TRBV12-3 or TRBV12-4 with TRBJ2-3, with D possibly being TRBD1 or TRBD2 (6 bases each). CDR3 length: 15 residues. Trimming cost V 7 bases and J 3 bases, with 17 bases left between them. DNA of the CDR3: TGTGCCAGCATGGTTTCTAGGGGGGTTACAGATACGCAGTATTTT. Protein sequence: CASMVSRGVTDTQYF.

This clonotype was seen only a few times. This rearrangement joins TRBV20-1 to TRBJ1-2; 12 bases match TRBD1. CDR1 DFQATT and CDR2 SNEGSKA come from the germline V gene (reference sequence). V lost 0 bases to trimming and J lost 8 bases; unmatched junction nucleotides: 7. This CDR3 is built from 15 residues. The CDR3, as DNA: TGCAGTGCTAGAGAAAAGGGACAGGGGGCGTCCGGCTACACCTTC. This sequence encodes CSAREKGQGASGYTF.

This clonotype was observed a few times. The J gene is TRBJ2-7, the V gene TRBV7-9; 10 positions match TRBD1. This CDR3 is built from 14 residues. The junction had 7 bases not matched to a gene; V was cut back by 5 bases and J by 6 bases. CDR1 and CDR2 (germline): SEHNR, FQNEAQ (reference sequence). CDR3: CASSAGQGWREQYF. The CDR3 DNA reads TGTGCCAGCAGCGCGGGACAGGGGTGGCGCGAGCAGTACTTC. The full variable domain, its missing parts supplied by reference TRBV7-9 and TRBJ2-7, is DTGVSQNPRHKITKRGQNVTFRCDPISEHNRLYWYRQTLGQGPEFLTYFQNEAQLEKSRLLSDRFSAERPKGSFSTLEIQRTEQGDSAMYLCASSAGQGWREQYFGPGTRLTVT.

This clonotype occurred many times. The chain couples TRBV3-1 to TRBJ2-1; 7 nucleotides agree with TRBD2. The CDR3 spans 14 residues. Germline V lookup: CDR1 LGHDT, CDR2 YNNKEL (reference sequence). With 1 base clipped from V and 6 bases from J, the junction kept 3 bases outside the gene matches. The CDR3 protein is CASSQGTSRNEQFF. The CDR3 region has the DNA TGTGCCAGCAGCCAAGGGACTAGTCGCAATGAGCAGTTCTTC.

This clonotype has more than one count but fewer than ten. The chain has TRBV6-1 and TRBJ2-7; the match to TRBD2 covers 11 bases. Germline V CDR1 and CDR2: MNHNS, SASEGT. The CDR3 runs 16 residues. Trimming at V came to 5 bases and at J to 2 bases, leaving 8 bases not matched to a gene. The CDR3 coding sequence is TGTGCCAGCAGTCCCACATTTAGCGGGAGGGCCTACGAGCAGTACTTC. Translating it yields CASSPTFSGRAYEQYF.

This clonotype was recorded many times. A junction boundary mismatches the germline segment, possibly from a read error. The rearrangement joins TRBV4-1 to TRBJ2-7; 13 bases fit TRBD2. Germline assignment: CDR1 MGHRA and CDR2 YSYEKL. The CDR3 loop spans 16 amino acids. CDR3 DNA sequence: TGTGCCAGCAGCCAATCACTAGCGGGAGGGTCCTACGAGCAGTACTTC. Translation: CASSQSLAGGSYEQYF.

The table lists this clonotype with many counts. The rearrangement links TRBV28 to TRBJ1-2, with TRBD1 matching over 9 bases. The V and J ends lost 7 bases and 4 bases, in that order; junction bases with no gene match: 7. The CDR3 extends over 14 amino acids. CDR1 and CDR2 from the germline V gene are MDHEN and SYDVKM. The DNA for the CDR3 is TGTGCCAGCACAACAGGGGGCGTAGGCTATGGCTACACCTTC. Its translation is CASTTGGVGYGYTF.

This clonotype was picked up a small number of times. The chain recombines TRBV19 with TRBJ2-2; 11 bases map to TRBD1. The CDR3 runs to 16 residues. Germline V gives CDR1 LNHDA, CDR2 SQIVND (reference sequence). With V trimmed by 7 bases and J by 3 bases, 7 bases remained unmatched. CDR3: CASIRTGGEYTGELFF. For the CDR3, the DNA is TGTGCCAGTATACGGACAGGGGGCGAATACACCGGGGAGCTGTTTTTT.

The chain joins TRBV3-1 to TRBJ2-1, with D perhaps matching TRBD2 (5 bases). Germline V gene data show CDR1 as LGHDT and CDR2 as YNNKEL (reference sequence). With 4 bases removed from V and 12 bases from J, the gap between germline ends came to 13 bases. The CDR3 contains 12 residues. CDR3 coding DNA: TGTGCCAGCAGCCGGAGGAGACTACGGCAGTTCTTC. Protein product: CASSRRRLRQFF.

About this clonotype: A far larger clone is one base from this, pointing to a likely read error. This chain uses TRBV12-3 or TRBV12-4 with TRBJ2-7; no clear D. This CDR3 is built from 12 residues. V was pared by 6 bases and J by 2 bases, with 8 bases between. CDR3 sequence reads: CASSQAPYEQYF. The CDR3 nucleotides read TGTGCCAGCAGCCAAGCCCCCTACGAGCAGTACTTC.

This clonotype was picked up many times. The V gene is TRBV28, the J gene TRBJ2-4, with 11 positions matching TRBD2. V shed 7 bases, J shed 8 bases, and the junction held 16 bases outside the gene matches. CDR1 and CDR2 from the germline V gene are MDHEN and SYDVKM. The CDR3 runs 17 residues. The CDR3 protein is CASNQGGDSGRGDIQYF. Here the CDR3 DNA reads TGTGCCAGCAACCAGGGAGGAGATAGCGGGAGGGGGGACATTCAGTACTTC.

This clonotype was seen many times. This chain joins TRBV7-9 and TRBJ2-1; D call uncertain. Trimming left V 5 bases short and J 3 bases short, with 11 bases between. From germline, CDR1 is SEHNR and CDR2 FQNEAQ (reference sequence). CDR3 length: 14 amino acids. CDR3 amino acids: CASSPFSDYNEQFF. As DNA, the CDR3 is TGTGCCAGCAGCCCTTTTTCAGACTACAATGAGCAGTTCTTC.

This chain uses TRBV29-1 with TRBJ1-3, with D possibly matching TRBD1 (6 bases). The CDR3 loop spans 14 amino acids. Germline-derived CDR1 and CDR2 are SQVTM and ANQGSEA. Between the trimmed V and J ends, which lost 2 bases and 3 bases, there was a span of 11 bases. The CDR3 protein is CSVETGNGGNTIYF. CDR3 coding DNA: TGCAGCGTTGAAACAGGGAATGGTGGAAACACCATATATTTT.